One and the same sample provided the 15 T cell receptor beta chains below, sequenced in a study of beta chain features in type 1 diabetes. Expressed TCRB transcripts got sequenced, as all isolated RNA was reverse transcribed. Assay used: immunoSEQ multiplex PCR; TCRdb lists only in-frame clones, some missing. There are 240,000 or so clones in the sample; around 65% occur only once, and about 0.05% lies in the top ten. Source material: naive CD4+ T cells from blood. Source of these receptors: a man under 40 in good health.

The CDR3 region has the DNA TGTGCCAGCAGTCCCGGGACAGGGGAGACTGAGCAGTTCTTC. Protein: CASSPGTGETEQFF. The rearrangement links TRBV11-2 to TRBJ2-1; 10 bases are shared with TRBD1. The CDR3 spans 14 residues. The germline V gene encodes CDR1 SGHAT and CDR2 FQNNGV. V trimming: 6 bases; J trimming: 9 bases; junction bases outside the gene matches: 8.

The chain links TRBV19 to TRBJ2-5, with no clear D. Deletions cut 5 bases from V and 2 bases from J, with 15 bases between. This CDR3 has 15 amino acids. Germline V CDR1 and CDR2: LNHDA, SQIVND (reference sequence). CDR3 coding DNA: TGTGCCAGTAGTTCACCCAGGACCTCTCAAGAGACCCAGTACTTC. Its translation is CASSSPRTSQETQYF.

The CDR3 spells CSVERGPREAFF. CDR3 bases: TGCAGCGTTGAAAGAGGGCCCAGGGAAGCTTTCTTT. The V and J genes are TRBV29-1 and TRBJ1-1; D remains unclear. V lost 2 bases and J 8 bases, leaving 12 bases between the germline ends. The germline CDR1 and CDR2 sequences are SQVTM and ANQGSEA. The CDR3 extends over 12 amino acids. The full variable domain, completed using reference TRBV29-1 and TRBJ1-1, is SAVISQKPSRDICQRGTSLTIQCQVDSQVTMMFWYRQQPGQSLTLIATANQGSEATYESGFVIDKFPISRPNLTFSTLTVSNMSPEDSSIYLCSVERGPREAFFGQGTRLTVV.

There are a few counts of this clone. This sequence joins TRBV29-1 and TRBJ2-5, with 8 bases matching TRBD2. V lost 1 base, J lost 2 bases, and 6 bases stayed unmatched. The germline V gene encodes CDR1 SQVTM and CDR2 ANQGSEA. This CDR3 comprises 15 residues. CDR3 DNA: TGCAGCGTTGAAGGTAGCGGGGAGGGTCAAGAGACCCAGTACTTC. Residues: CSVEGSGEGQETQYF.

This chain connects TRBV13 to TRBJ2-2, with D unclear. There are 13 residues in the CDR3. The germline V gene encodes CDR1 PRHDT and CDR2 FYEKMQ (reference sequence). V dropped 3 bases and J dropped 7 bases, with 9 bases sitting between them. In nucleotides, the CDR3 is TGTGCCAGCAGCTTTCGGTTTGGCGGGGAGCTGTTTTTT. Translating gives CASSFRFGGELFF.

Worth noting for this clone: This sample includes further DNA sequences coding for the same CDR3. The chain joins TRBV18 to TRBJ2-5, with 8 nucleotides matching TRBD1. Germline trimming cut 3 bases from V and 4 bases from J; bases unmatched to any gene: 1. CDR1 KGHSH and CDR2 LQKENI come from the germline V gene. The CDR3 runs 13 residues. This CDR3 reads CASSPGQGETQYF. In DNA form, the CDR3 reads TGTGCCAGCTCACCTGGACAGGGAGAGACCCAGTACTTC.

The chain employs TRBV9 and TRBJ2-1; 8 nucleotides line up with TRBD2. V lost 0 bases, J lost 8 bases, and 7 bases stayed unmatched. CDR3 length equals 15 residues. The germline gives CDR1 SGDLS, CDR2 YYNGEE. CDR3 DNA: TGTGCCAGCAGCGTAGGGGTAGCGGGATTGGATGAGCAGTTCTTC. Translated, it gives CASSVGVAGLDEQFF.

This chain connects TRBV25-1 to TRBJ2-4, with D hard to call. This CDR3 spans 11 amino acids. Germline V lookup: CDR1 MGHDK, CDR2 SYGVNS. Between the trimmed V and J ends, which lost 5 bases and 8 bases, there was a span of 7 bases. The CDR3, as DNA: TGTGCCAGCAGTATGAGTCACATTCAGTACTTC. This gives the protein CASSMSHIQYF.

This clone was counted between two and nine times. This sequence joins TRBV11-2 and TRBJ2-6; D gene ambiguous. V lost 2 bases and J 1 base, leaving 18 bases between the germline ends. Germline CDR1 SGHAT, CDR2 FQNNGV. The CDR3 length is 19 residues. CDR3 sequence (DNA): TGTGCCAGCAGCTTACCCGACCTAGTTCTAAGGTCTGGGGCCAACGTCCTGACTTTC. Its protein product is CASSLPDLVLRSGANVLTF.

This clone was seen only a few times. The chain combines TRBV13 with TRBJ2-3; D unresolved. The germline V gene has CDR1 PRHDT and CDR2 FYEKMQ (reference sequence). V lost 3 bases to trimming and J lost 1 base, with 2 bases between them. This CDR3 region has 12 residues. For the CDR3, the DNA is TGTGCCAGCAGCTTTGGCACAGATACGCAGTATTTT. Protein product: CASSFGTDTQYF.

This clone appeared a few times. This sequence joins TRBV19 and TRBJ2-2; D is uncertain. The germline V gene encodes CDR1 LNHDA and CDR2 SQIVND (reference sequence). The ends were cut back, 8 bases at V and 4 bases at J, with 17 bases in the middle. The CDR3 is 15 residues long. The CDR3 region is CASSYWAQGTGELFF. The DNA for the CDR3 is TGTGCCAGTTCTTATTGGGCCCAAGGCACCGGGGAGCTGTTTTTT. Filled out from reference TRBV19 and TRBJ2-2, the complete variable domain reads DGGITQSPKYLFRKEGQNVTLSCEQNLNHDAMYWYRQDPGQGLRLIYYSQIVNDFQKGDIAEGYSVSREKKESFPLTVTSAQKNPTAFYLCASSYWAQGTGELFFGEGSRLTVL.

V is TRBV28 and J is TRBJ2-7, with TRBD2 identical over 8 bases. V was pared by 6 bases and J by 5 bases, with 9 bases of the junction left unmatched. The CDR3 runs 14 residues. CDR1 and CDR2 (germline): MDHEN, SYDVKM. The CDR3 DNA is TGTGCCAGCAGACCCCCGGTACTAGCGGACGAGCAGTACTTC. It codes for CASRPPVLADEQYF. Filled out from reference TRBV28 and TRBJ2-7, the complete variable domain reads DVKVTQSSRYLVKRTGEKVFLECVQDMDHENMFWYRQDPGLGLRLIYFSYDVKMKEKGDIPEGYSVSREKKERFSLILESASTNQTSMYLCASRPPVLADEQYFGPGTRLTVT.

The chain joins TRBV7-9 to TRBJ2-4; D uncertain. Trimming pared 5 bases from V and 0 bases from J, leaving 8 bases between. The CDR3 has 14 residues. CDR1 and CDR2 from the germline V gene are SEHNR and FQNEAQ (reference sequence). In DNA, the CDR3 is TGTGCCAGCAGCAGAAGCGAAGCCAAAAACATTCAGTACTTC. Protein sequence: CASSRSEAKNIQYF. Using reference TRBV7-9 and TRBJ2-4 for the parts outside the CDR3, the full variable domain is DTGVSQNPRHKITKRGQNVTFRCDPISEHNRLYWYRQTLGQGPEFLTYFQNEAQLEKSRLLSDRFSAERPKGSFSTLEIQRTEQGDSAMYLCASSRSEAKNIQYFGAGTRLSVL.

The chain is built from TRBV5-6 and TRBJ1-2; D is perhaps TRBD1 (5 bases). Germline loops: CDR1 SGHDT, CDR2 YYEEEE. The germline V and J ends were trimmed by 1 base and 7 bases, with 20 bases remaining between them. The CDR3 loop spans 16 amino acids. The DNA for the CDR3 is TGTGCCAGCAGCTTGCTCCTCTCCGGTGGGGCCAGTGGCTACACCTTC. Protein: CASSLLLSGGASGYTF.

This clone was counted once. This chain connects TRBV7-2 to TRBJ1-2; a weak D match, TRBD1 (6 bases). This CDR3 spans 15 amino acids. Germline V gene sequence: CDR1 SGHTA, CDR2 FQGNSA. Trimming shortened V by 5 bases and J by 4 bases, and 17 bases separated the two germline ends. CDR3 sequence reads: CASSILPGQIYGYTF. In DNA, the CDR3 is TGTGCCAGCAGCATACTGCCCGGACAGATCTATGGCTACACCTTC.